The clone carrying this TCR beta chain was found a few times. The sample originates from a study of response to subunit inactivated influenza vaccine. The germline CDR1 and CDR2 sequences are SGHVS and FQNEAQ. The CDR3 totals 14 residues. V was clipped by 1 base and J by 4 bases, with 8 bases between them. Using its own MiXCR run on the RT-PCR reads, TCRdb lists one record per CDR3 protein. The repertoire holds approximately 530,000 distinct CDR3 sequences, 6% to 9% seen once, with 10% to 15% in the top ten. The chain carries TRBV7-8 and TRBJ2-1; D not resolved. The sample in question was PBMCs from blood, obtained about 23 months after vaccination. This sequence was found in a man in his fifties or sixties who received an inactivated influenza vaccine. The CDR3 DNA follows: TGTGCCAGCAGCTTAGTAGCAGCTTACAATGAGCAGTTCTTC. Its protein product is CASSLVAAYNEQFF.